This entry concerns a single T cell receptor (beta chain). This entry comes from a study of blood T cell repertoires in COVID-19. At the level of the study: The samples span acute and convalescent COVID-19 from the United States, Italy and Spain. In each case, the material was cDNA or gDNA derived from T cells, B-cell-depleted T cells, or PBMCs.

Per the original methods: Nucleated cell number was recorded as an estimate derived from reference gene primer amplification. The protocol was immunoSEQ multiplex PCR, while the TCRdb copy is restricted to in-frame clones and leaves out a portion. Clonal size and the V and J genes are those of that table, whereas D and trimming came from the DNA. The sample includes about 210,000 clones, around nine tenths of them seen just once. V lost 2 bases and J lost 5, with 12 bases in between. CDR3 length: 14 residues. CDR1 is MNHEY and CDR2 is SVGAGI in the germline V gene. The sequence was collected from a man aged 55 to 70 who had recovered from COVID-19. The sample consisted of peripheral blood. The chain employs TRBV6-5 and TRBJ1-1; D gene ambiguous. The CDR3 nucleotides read TGTGCCAGCAGTTACCCCGGGAGAAAGACTGAAGCTTTCTTT. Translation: CASSYPGRKTEAFF.